This T cell receptor (beta chain) was recovered during a study of human T cells and chemical hapten exposure. TCRdb re-called the RACE reads through MiXCR, storing one row per CDR3 protein. This table has more than 250,000 distinct CDR3 sequences, 7% to 10% appearing once. Time point noted: pre-sensitization, week 0. The treatment is: therapeutic diphenylcyclopropenone sensitization with weekly scalp DPC. A few counts support this clonotype. The V gene lost 3 bases and the J gene lost 1 base, with 7 bases spanning the gap. CDR3 length: 13 amino acids. The V gene's germline CDR1 is SNHLY and CDR2 FYNNEI.

The clonotype originates from a woman between 40 and 55 years old with alopecia areata. Some clones in this sample may be carry-over from other donors' samples. The sample here was whole blood, taken in connection with sensitization to the hapten diphenylcyclopropenone (DPC). The rearrangement uses TRBV2 and TRBJ2-7; D gene ambiguous. The chain's CDR3 is CASSDGNSYEQYF. CDR3 coding DNA: TGTGCCAGCAGTGATGGCAATTCCTACGAGCAGTACTTC.